The sequence of this TCR beta chain was determined in a study of shared clonotypes between healthy human individuals. Only in-frame clones appear in the TCRdb table, and some are missing; sequencing was by immunoSEQ multiplex PCR. The sample carries about 1.5 million clones, about 96% recorded once. The CDR3 extends over 15 amino acids. Germline lookup yields CDR1 SGHRS and CDR2 YFSETQ. The V segment lost 0 bases and the J segment 5 bases; nucleotides outside the gene matches: 8. This sequence joins TRBV5-1 and TRBJ2-7, with 7 bases identical to TRBD2. Sample: naive CD4+ T cells sorted from blood. The sample's subset: CD45RA+ positively selected. This sequence originates from a man aged 30-40 years in good health. This CDR3 reads CASSLAGASGDEQYF. The CDR3 nucleotides are TGCGCCAGCAGCTTGGCCGGGGCTAGCGGTGACGAGCAGTACTTC.